These T cell receptor beta chains were read from a single sample in a study of blood T cell repertoires in COVID-19. Using immunoSEQ multiplex PCR, the repertoire was profiled, and TCRdb retains in-frame clones only, with some absent. The sample has around 68,000 clones; 85% to 90% are singletons. The material sequenced was peripheral blood. The receptors were gathered from a man aged 50 to 60 with acute or convalescent COVID-19. The CDR3 runs from the conserved cysteine through the conserved F or W. Each record gives: clone size, V gene, CDR3 protein. A clone size is listed for some rows: how often the clone was seen (once, few, many), or a class if it is expanded.

.,TRBV5-4,CASRRVYQGEREQFF
.,TRBV19,CASSIRSGGDRESSYNSPLHF
.,TRBV6-5,CASGTQGNSYEQYF
once,TRBV2,CASSNQGVSNQPQHF
.,TRBV2,CASKLDFNNEQFF
.,TRBV15,CATSRDPTGAFF
.,TRBV28,CASRYKLLRRATGELFF
.,TRBV7-2,CASSFDQGAQNEQFF
.,TRBV27,CASSPGGLAGDEQYF
.,TRBV7-9,CASSSTHTDTQYF
.,TRBV30,CACRVSLNTEAFF
.,TRBV29-1,CSVSTFDSEAFF
once,TRBV10-3,CATGTGNSGNTIYF
once,TRBV10-3,CAISDPTGIGTDTQYF
once,TRBV2,CASRPAGLRSYNEQFF
.,TRBV2,CASSEVGESTGELFF
few,TRBV4-2,CASSQGVYYGYTF
.,TRBV7-8,CASSRGGQTYNEQFF
.,TRBV28,CASSLPFGMNTEAFF
.,TRBV4-2,CASSHGGGPGETQYF
.,TRBV4-1,CASSQGRDTEAFF
few,TRBV25-1,CASSSGLFSYGYTF
once,TRBV24-1,CATSEKPGQGNFGQPQHF
.,TRBV19,CASSIQIIMNTEAFF
.,TRBV11-3,CASSVGSAAGDDGELFF
.,TRBV5-1,CASSSSIGTETYEQYF
.,TRBV7-8,CASSLEGRGRSMNTEAFF
.,TRBV9,CASSQGLDNEQFF
.,TRBV5-1,CASSFGGQGSGYTF
.,TRBV3-1/TRBV3-2,CASSQDLSGGPVNIQYF
.,TRBV18,CASSPPQPGLAGGLFF
.,TRBV6-5,CASRPTATYEQYF
.,TRBV5-6,CASSLAGTGGETQYF
.,TRBV24-1,CATSDSTGGWYTEAFF
.,TRBV6-6,CASRHTEPQHF
.,TRBV24-1,CAISDAGGAGTGELFF